Shown below are 25 T cell receptor beta chains from a single sample sequenced in a study of cytomegalovirus exposure and HLA in healthy donors. 13 Jbeta primers and 60 Vbeta primers were used for the PCR. Sequencing used immunoSEQ multiplex PCR; TCRdb keeps in-frame clones, though not all of them. The sample comprises some 180,000 clones, about four fifths of which are singletons, and approximately 2.6% rests with the top ten. The sample consisted of PBMCs. All receptors derive from a female donor in good health and CMV-seronegative.

This clone has only one observation. This chain uses TRBV7-9 with TRBJ1-2, with 10 positions matching TRBD1. V lost 2 bases to trimming and J lost 7 bases; unmatched junction nucleotides: 7. Germline V gene sequence: CDR1 SEHNR, CDR2 FQNEAQ (reference sequence). This CDR3 has 15 amino acids. The CDR3 coding sequence is TGTGCCAGCAGCTTATCGACAGGGGGCAATGGTGGCTACACCTTC. Its translation: CASSLSTGGNGGYTF. Supplemented by reference TRBV7-9 and TRBJ1-2, the full variable domain reads DTGVSQNPRHKITKRGQNVTFRCDPISEHNRLYWYRQTLGQGPEFLTYFQNEAQLEKSRLLSDRFSAERPKGSFSTLEIQRTEQGDSAMYLCASSLSTGGNGGYTFGSGTRLTVV.

This clone was observed a few times. The chain employs TRBV7-7 and TRBJ2-2, with a possible D match to TRBD2 (6 bases). The CDR3 consists of 17 residues. Trimming cost V 1 base and J 3 bases, with 15 bases left between them. The germline gives CDR1 SSHAT, CDR2 FNYEAQ (reference sequence). As DNA, the CDR3 is TGTGCCAGCAGCTTAGTGTCTTCGGGGGAAGACACCGGGGAGCTGTTTTTT. Translated: CASSLVSSGEDTGELFF.

On this clone: This CDR3 is also generated by other DNA sequences in the sample. This chain joins TRBV6-6 and TRBJ1-3, with D unclear. Trimming cost V 0 bases and J 3 bases, with 9 bases left between them. Germline CDR1 MNHNY, CDR2 SVGAGI (reference sequence). This CDR3 comprises 15 residues. The chain's CDR3 is CASSYSEGGGNTIYF. CDR3 in DNA: TGTGCCAGCAGTTACTCGGAGGGCGGTGGAAACACCATATATTTT.

The chain links TRBV4-1 to TRBJ2-4, with TRBD1 identical over 10 bases. This CDR3 contains 16 residues. Germline V gene data show CDR1 as MGHRA and CDR2 as YSYEKL. J gave up 0 bases and V 4 bases, and 3 bases lay outside the gene matches. This CDR3 reads CASSLGQGVAKNIQYF. DNA for the CDR3: TGCGCCAGCAGCCTCGGACAGGGGGTAGCCAAAAACATTCAGTACTTC.

V and J are TRBV2 and TRBJ1-1, with a possible D match to TRBD1 (6 bases). V was shortened by 0 bases and J by 7 bases, with 12 bases between the two germline ends. Per the germline V gene, CDR1 is SNHLY and CDR2 is FYNNEI. The CDR3 is made up of 14 amino acids. The CDR3 DNA follows: TGTGCCAGCAGTGAAGCGGACAGTCTATATGAAGCTTTCTTT. It encodes CASSEADSLYEAFF.

The chain recombines TRBV13 with TRBJ1-4; TRBD1 matches 9 bases. With 5 bases clipped from V and 7 bases from J, the junction kept 5 bases outside the gene matches. This CDR3 region has 14 residues. From germline, CDR1 is PRHDT and CDR2 FYEKMQ (reference sequence). The CDR3 DNA reads TGTGCCAGCAGCACCCGGGACAGGGTTGAAAAACTGTTTTTT. Residues: CASSTRDRVEKLFF.

V usage is TRBV28 and J usage is TRBJ2-1, with 11 bases identical to TRBD2. The CDR3 has 19 amino acids. V was clipped by 2 bases and J by 4 bases; unmatched bases: 13. Germline V lookup: CDR1 MDHEN, CDR2 SYDVKM. This CDR3 is CASSLALAGVRLSYNEQFF. The CDR3 DNA sequence: TGTGCCAGCAGTTTAGCACTAGCGGGAGTCCGGTTATCGTACAATGAGCAGTTCTTC.

The rearrangement links TRBV6-6 to TRBJ2-5, with a possible D match to TRBD2 (6 bases). The V and J ends lost 4 bases and 7 bases respectively, with 19 bases between them. CDR3 size: 15 residues. The germline CDR1 and CDR2 sequences are MNHNY and SVGAGI (reference sequence). The CDR3 here is CASSSGGTPAGTQYF. The DNA for the CDR3 is TGTGCCAGCAGTTCTGGCGGGACCCCTGCGGGGACCCAGTACTTC.

CDR3 in DNA: TGCGCCAGCAGCCAAGTTTGGGCGGGACTGGGGGAGCAGTACTTC. This translates into CASSQVWAGLGEQYF. This chain uses TRBV4-3 with TRBJ2-7, with a weak D call TRBD2 (6 bases). V was shortened by 1 base and J by 7 bases, with 17 bases between the two germline ends. CDR1 is LGHNA and CDR2 is YSLEER in the germline V gene. The CDR3 loop spans 15 amino acids.

This chain joins TRBV7-3 and TRBJ1-2; D is possibly TRBD1 (6 bases). The V end lost 5 bases, the J end lost 5 bases, and 12 bases lay between the germline ends. CDR1 is SGHTA, CDR2 FQGTGA, per germline. CDR3 length equals 13 residues. CDR3 in amino acids: CASSPGTLYGYTF. As DNA, the CDR3 is TGTGCCAGCAGCCCAGGGACACTGTATGGCTACACCTTC.

This clone was observed a single time. The CDR3: CASSYTNYGYTF. The CDR3 bases are TGCGCCAGCAGCTACACTAACTATGGCTACACCTTC. This chain links TRBV5-1 with TRBJ1-2; D is uncertain. Looked up from germline, CDR1 is SGHRS and CDR2 is YFSETQ. The CDR3 has 12 amino acids. Trimming took 3 bases from V and 0 from J, leaving 3 bases between them. Combining the CDR3 with reference TRBV5-1 and TRBJ1-2 gives the whole variable domain KAGVTQTPRYLIKTRGQQVTLSCSPISGHRSVSWYQQTPGQGLQFLFEYFSETQRNKGNFPGRFSGRQFSNSRSEMNVSTLELGDSALYLCASSYTNYGYTFGSGTRLTVV.

V is TRBV19 and J is TRBJ2-2; maybe TRBD2 (5 bases). The germline V and J ends were trimmed by 4 bases and 1 base, with 7 bases remaining between them. Looked up from germline, CDR1 is LNHDA and CDR2 is SQIVND (reference sequence). CDR3 size: 14 residues. The CDR3 DNA reads TGTGCCAGTAGTACCGGAGGGAACACCGGGGAGCTGTTTTTT. Encoded protein: CASSTGGNTGELFF.

The V call is TRBV11-3, the J call TRBJ2-5; TRBD1 matches 10 bases. V shed 5 bases, J shed 5 bases, and the junction held 23 bases outside the gene matches. Per germline, CDR1 SGHNT and CDR2 YENEEA. This CDR3 is built from 20 residues. The chain's CDR3 is CASSPRLASGQGESWETQYF. CDR3 bases: TGTGCCAGCAGCCCGCGCTTAGCGTCCGGACAGGGGGAATCTTGGGAGACCCAGTACTTC.

This clone was seen a handful of times. The chain couples TRBV7-9 to TRBJ2-5; no clear D gene. In germline, CDR1 is SEHNR, CDR2 FQNEAQ (reference sequence). This CDR3 is built from 12 residues. V was cut by 5 bases and J by 4 bases, with 8 bases left in between. CDR3 sequence: CASSRVGETQYF. The CDR3 bases are TGTGCCAGCAGCCGGGTCGGAGAGACCCAGTACTTC.

The J gene is TRBJ2-5, the V gene TRBV7-9; the match to TRBD2 covers 8 bases. This CDR3 contains 13 residues. Germline lookup yields CDR1 SEHNR and CDR2 FQNEAQ (reference sequence). The V segment lost 2 bases and the J segment 5 bases; nucleotides outside the gene matches: 1. In DNA, the CDR3 is TGTGCCAGCAGCTTACGCGGGGGGGAGACCCAGTACTTC. Protein product: CASSLRGGETQYF.

The V and J genes are TRBV27 and TRBJ2-1; 8 positions agree with TRBD2. The CDR3 has 15 amino acids. CDR1 and CDR2 (germline): MNHEY, SMNVEV (reference sequence). J was trimmed by 4 bases and V by 6 bases; bases with no gene match: 8. The CDR3 spells CASSRSGAPYNEQFF. Written as DNA, the CDR3 is TGTGCCAGCAGCCGTAGCGGGGCTCCTTACAATGAGCAGTTCTTC.

The V and J genes are TRBV5-1 and TRBJ2-3; perhaps TRBD2 as D (5 bases). Germline loops: CDR1 SGHRS, CDR2 YFSETQ. V was cut by 4 bases and J by 2 bases, with 8 bases left in between. CDR3 length: 13 residues. The CDR3: CASSQEVTDTQYF. CDR3 bases: TGCGCCAGCAGCCAGGAGGTCACAGATACGCAGTATTTT.

The J gene is TRBJ1-1, the V gene TRBV30; TRBD1 matches at 7 bases. Trimming cost V 5 bases and J 6 bases; bases outside gene matches: 9. This CDR3 comprises 13 residues. CDR1 GTSNPN and CDR2 SVGIG come from the germline V gene (reference sequence). The CDR3 DNA reads as TGTGCCTGGTTACGACAGGGTTTGCCTGAAGCTTTCTTT. Protein sequence: CAWLRQGLPEAFF.

The V gene is TRBV7-9, the J gene TRBJ2-5, with a tentative D call TRBD2 (5 bases). The CDR3 is 15 residues long. Trimming cost V 5 bases and J 2 bases, with 15 bases left between them. The germline V gene encodes CDR1 SEHNR and CDR2 FQNEAQ (reference sequence). The CDR3 protein is CASSLTRGPQETQYF. CDR3 nucleotide sequence: TGTGCCAGCAGCCTCACTCGAGGGCCGCAAGAGACCCAGTACTTC.

CDR3 amino acids: CASMSSGRVGQFF. The CDR3, as DNA: TGTGCCAGCATGAGTAGCGGGAGGGTAGGGCAGTTCTTC. The J gene is TRBJ2-1, the V gene TRBV7-2, with 11 bases lining up with TRBD2. V shed 7 bases and J 12 bases; nucleotides not matched to a gene: 8. Germline loops: CDR1 SGHTA, CDR2 FQGNSA. This CDR3 contains 13 residues.

The rearrangement joins TRBV6-5 to TRBJ2-2; 7 bases match TRBD2. Trimming cost V 6 bases and J 4 bases; bases outside gene matches: 8. The CDR3 covers 15 residues. Germline assignment: CDR1 MNHEY and CDR2 SVGAGI. CDR3 nucleotide sequence: TGTGCCAGCAGGCCTGTAGCGGGCCTCACCGGGGAGCTGTTTTTT. Translating it yields CASRPVAGLTGELFF.

The rearrangement uses TRBV23-1 and TRBJ2-6, with a possible D match to TRBD1 (6 bases). TRBV23-1 is recorded as an ORF, its role being uncertain. The CDR3 extends over 19 amino acids. The germline V and J ends were trimmed by 3 bases and 0 bases, with 18 bases remaining between them. The CDR3 spells CASSQIGTPLASGANVLTF. CDR3 in DNA: TGCGCCAGCAGTCAGATCGGGACACCACTCGCCTCTGGGGCCAACGTCCTGACTTTC.

The chain uses TRBV29-1 and TRBJ2-7, with D perhaps matching TRBD1 (5 bases). V lost 1 base and J 5 bases, leaving 12 bases between the germline ends. CDR1 and CDR2 (germline): SQVTM, ANQGSEA. There are 13 residues in the CDR3. The CDR3 DNA sequence: TGCAGCGTTGAAGGCCAGGGTGGGGACGAGCAGTACTTC. Translation gives CSVEGQGGDEQYF.

This rearrangement joins TRBV11-1 to TRBJ2-3; no reliable D call. Trimming pared 5 bases from V and 5 bases from J, leaving 11 bases between. The CDR3 runs 13 residues. Germline CDR1 reads SGHAT; CDR2 reads FQDESV (reference sequence). In nucleotides, the CDR3 is TGTGCCAGCAGCCCCCACCCACTAGATACGCAGTATTTT. This encodes CASSPHPLDTQYF.

The chain couples TRBV29-1 to TRBJ1-6, with 8 nucleotides matching TRBD1. Per germline, CDR1 SQVTM and CDR2 ANQGSEA. The V segment lost 3 bases and the J segment 10 bases; nucleotides outside the gene matches: 5. The CDR3 has 13 amino acids. CDR3 residues: CSVEEGTGSPLHF. CDR3 in DNA: TGCAGCGTTGAGGAAGGGACAGGCTCACCCCTCCACTTT.